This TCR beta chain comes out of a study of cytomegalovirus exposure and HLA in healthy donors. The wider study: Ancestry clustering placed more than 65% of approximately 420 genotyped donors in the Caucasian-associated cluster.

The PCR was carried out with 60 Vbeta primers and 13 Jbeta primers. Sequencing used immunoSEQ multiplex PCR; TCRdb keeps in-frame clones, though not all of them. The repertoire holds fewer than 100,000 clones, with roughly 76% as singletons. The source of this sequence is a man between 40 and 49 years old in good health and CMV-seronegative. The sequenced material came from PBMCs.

The CDR3 protein is CASSLVLAGVTSTDTQYF. Here the CDR3 DNA reads TGTGCCAGCAGCTTGGTACTAGCGGGGGTTACTAGCACAGATACGCAGTATTTT. V gene TRBV5-8 combines with J gene TRBJ2-3; 11 bases are shared with TRBD2. CDR1 and CDR2 (germline): SGHTS, YDEGEE. The ends lost 0 bases at V and 0 bases at J; junction bases unmatched: 6. The CDR3 spans 18 residues.